This entry concerns a single T cell receptor (beta chain). Its specificity is not known. Mismatch with germline at one junction end may stem from a read error. Caucasian individuals from Russia who were healthy and aged roughly 6 to 100 acted as donors. Total RNA was isolated from each sample in quantities of at least 6 micrograms. With a J-beta primer mix and a sample-barcoded 5' primer, a second PCR ran 7 to 11 cycles. TCRdb independently ran MiXCR on the 5' RACE reads; one entry per CDR3 protein. The sample has 600,000 or so distinct CDR3 sequences, 25% to 35% seen once. This record belongs to a study of blood T cells in healthy people across ages. Points from the study as a whole: As naive T cell percentage varied, TCR beta diversity correlated strongly with it. Diversity figures derived from one million T cells were judged to underestimate the true value.

This CDR3 spans 18 amino acids. The germline gives CDR1 LGHDT, CDR2 YNNKEL (reference sequence). The source of this sequence is an elderly woman in good health. The genes are TRBV3-1 and TRBJ1-4; no clear D gene. The sequenced sample was blood. CDR3: CVSSQEGRRVATNEKLFF. The CDR3 region has the DNA TGTGTCAGCAGCCAAGAGGGTAGGAGGGTCGCAACTAATGAAAAACTGTTTTTT.